The next 18 T cell receptor beta chains were all read from a single sample in a study of T cells in Graves' hyperthyroidism and ophthalmopathy. Amplification targeted TCR beta CDR3 regions from RNA transcripts. HTBI primers were used for first-round RT-PCR of the TCR CDR3. One entry per CDR3 protein results from TCRdb running MiXCR on the multiplex PCR reads. Among fewer than 350,000 distinct CDR3 sequences listed, roughly 15% were seen once. The sample comprised blood. The receptors come from a woman in her 40s with Graves' hyperthyroidism.

Details on this clonotype: This may arise from a read error, as a much more abundant clone is one base away. This sequence joins TRBV2 and TRBJ2-6; 7 bases align to TRBD1. The V gene's germline CDR1 is SNHLY and CDR2 FYNNEI. CDR3 length: 16 residues. CDR3 bases: TGTGTCAGCATACAGGGGCGGAGCTCTGGGGCCAACGTCCTGACTTTC. This translates into CVSIQGRSSGANVLTF.

The gene calls are TRBV4-1 and TRBJ1-5; TRBD1 matches 7 bases. This CDR3 is 16 amino acids long. Germline V gives CDR1 MGHRA, CDR2 YSYEKL. With 7 bases clipped from V and 3 bases from J, the junction kept 12 bases outside the gene matches. The CDR3 region is CASTEPTGSYNQPQHF. CDR3 nucleotides: TGCGCCAGCACCGAACCGACAGGGTCGTACAATCAGCCCCAGCATTTT.

As for this clonotype: Being one base from a much bigger clone, this may be a read error. The V call is TRBV11-2, the J call TRBJ1-4; 7 bases map to TRBD1. CDR1 and CDR2 (germline): SGHAT, FQNNGV. This CDR3 contains 15 residues. The CDR3 sequence: CASSLRGGPNEKLLF. For the CDR3, the DNA is TGTGCCAGCAGCTTAAGAGGGGGCCCTAATGAAAAACTGCTTTTT.

This clonotype was seen a few times. The rearrangement links TRBV5-4 to TRBJ2-5; TRBD2 agrees at 9 bases. CDR3 length equals 17 residues. CDR1 is SGHNT, CDR2 YYREEE, per germline (reference sequence). The J segment lost 3 bases and the V segment lost 0 bases, leaving 9 bases of the junction unmatched. CDR3 amino acids: CASSLGSSGRAKETQYF. The CDR3 nucleotides are TGTGCCAGCAGCTTGGGTAGTAGCGGGAGAGCCAAAGAGACCCAGTACTTC.

The chain uses TRBV28 and TRBJ1-2; D unclear. V was shortened by 6 bases and J by 0 bases, with 5 bases between the two germline ends. Germline V gene data show CDR1 as MDHEN and CDR2 as SYDVKM. The CDR3 totals 12 residues. CDR3 amino acids: CASRSSNYGYTF. Written as DNA, the CDR3 is TGTGCCAGCAGGTCCTCTAACTATGGCTACACCTTC.

The table lists this clonotype with many counts. The chain carries TRBV7-8 and TRBJ1-4; D is unclear. This CDR3 contains 14 residues. V was pared by 2 bases and J by 5 bases, with 9 bases between. Germline values: CDR1 SGHVS, CDR2 FQNEAQ. CDR3 region: CASSLSSQNEKLFF. CDR3 coding DNA: TGTGCCAGCAGCTTATCTAGTCAGAATGAAAAACTGTTTTTT.

The CDR3 reads CASKEGYTEAFF. Written as DNA, the CDR3 is TGTGCCAGCAAGGAGGGGTACACTGAAGCTTTCTTT. The rearrangement joins TRBV6-2 or TRBV6-3 to TRBJ1-1, with a weak D call TRBD1 (5 bases). V lost 7 bases to trimming and J lost 3 bases, with 9 bases between them. Germline loops: CDR1 MNHEY, CDR2 SVGEGT. The CDR3 runs 12 residues.

This clonotype was counted many times. The chain recombines TRBV7-9 with TRBJ2-1, with a possible D match to TRBD1 (5 bases). Trimming cost V 0 bases and J 7 bases, with 10 bases left between them. CDR1 and CDR2 (germline): SEHNR, FQNEAQ (reference sequence). The CDR3 runs 14 residues. DNA for the CDR3: TGTGCCAGCAGCTTAGCCCTAAGGGGTAATGAGCAGTTCTTC. Translation gives CASSLALRGNEQFF.

V gene TRBV7-3 combines with J gene TRBJ2-3; TRBD2 aligns across 13 bases. V shed 4 bases and J 2 bases; nucleotides not matched to a gene: 3. The CDR3 runs to 16 residues. Germline CDR1 is SGHTA and CDR2 is FQGTGA. The CDR3 here is CASSSGLAGNTDTQYF. CDR3 nucleotides: TGTGCCAGCAGCTCGGGACTAGCGGGAAACACAGATACGCAGTATTTT.

This clonotype came up many times. V is TRBV2 and J is TRBJ1-6, with 7 bases that match TRBD1. V lost 6 bases and J lost 5; bases outside the gene matches: 7. This CDR3 comprises 15 residues. Germline V gives CDR1 SNHLY, CDR2 FYNNEI. The CDR3 sequence: CASSLDRQDNSPLHF. In DNA form, the CDR3 reads TGTGCCAGCAGCCTGGACAGGCAGGATAATTCACCCCTCCACTTT.

The table lists this clonotype with many counts. The chain joins TRBV7-9 to TRBJ2-5; TRBD2 might be the D (5 bases). The CDR3 contains 15 residues. The germline gives CDR1 SEHNR, CDR2 FQNEAQ (reference sequence). Between the trimmed V and J ends, which lost 3 bases and 4 bases, there was a span of 15 bases. The CDR3 region has the DNA TGTGCCAGCAGCTTTTCCCGGAGGTTCGGAGAGACCCAGTACTTC. Encoded protein: CASSFSRRFGETQYF. The whole variable domain, filled in from reference TRBV7-9 and TRBJ2-5, reads DTGVSQNPRHKITKRGQNVTFRCDPISEHNRLYWYRQTLGQGPEFLTYFQNEAQLEKSRLLSDRFSAERPKGSFSTLEIQRTEQGDSAMYLCASSFSRRFGETQYFGPGTRLLVL.

This clonotype was observed at least ten times. V and J are TRBV5-1 and TRBJ2-2; 8 bases fit TRBD2. CDR3 length equals 16 residues. Germline V gives CDR1 SGHRS, CDR2 YFSETQ. With V trimmed by 4 bases and J by 5 bases, 10 bases remained unmatched. Here the CDR3 reads CASSPFTSGGTGELFF. The CDR3 DNA follows: TGCGCCAGCAGCCCGTTCACTAGCGGAGGAACCGGGGAGCTGTTTTTT.

This chain joins TRBV6-4 and TRBJ1-2, with 7 bases lining up with TRBD1. This CDR3 comprises 15 residues. V shed 6 bases, J shed 0 bases, and the junction held 7 bases outside the gene matches. Germline V gene sequence: CDR1 MRHNA, CDR2 SNTAGT. The CDR3 region has the DNA TGTGCCAGCAGACCTCAGGGGGGGACTAACTATGGCTACACCTTC. Translation: CASRPQGGTNYGYTF.

This clonotype was observed a handful of times. The chain recombines TRBV10-3 with TRBJ2-1, with 14 positions matching TRBD2. The CDR3 consists of 18 residues. Looked up from germline, CDR1 is ENHRY and CDR2 is SYGVKD. Trimming cost V 3 bases and J 8 bases; bases outside gene matches: 12. CDR3 nucleotides: TGTGCCATCAGTGATAATGTAGGACTAGCGGGAGGTCCCTATGAGCAGTTCTTC. Translating it yields CAISDNVGLAGGPYEQFF.

This clonotype was seen more than once but under ten times. This sequence joins TRBV29-1 and TRBJ2-1, with a tentative D call TRBD2 (6 bases). V dropped 4 bases and J dropped 4 bases, with 8 bases sitting between them. The CDR3 has 12 amino acids. CDR1 is SQVTM and CDR2 is ANQGSEA in the germline V gene. The CDR3 sequence is CSVVSGYNEQFF. The CDR3 nucleotides are TGCAGCGTTGTTAGCGGATACAATGAGCAGTTCTTC.

This clonotype was seen at least ten times. This sequence joins TRBV20-1 and TRBJ2-1; no clear D gene. Germline CDR1 reads DFQATT; CDR2 reads SNEGSKA (reference sequence). The V end was cut by 1 base, the J end by 10 bases, with 17 bases between. The CDR3 contains 14 residues. The DNA for the CDR3 is TGCAGTGCTAGAGGGGGTTTCGGGCTCGGGGAGCAGTTCTTC. Its translation is CSARGGFGLGEQFF.

Ten or more counts support this clonotype. The chain carries TRBV3-1 and TRBJ2-1; D is perhaps TRBD2 (6 bases). Germline V gives CDR1 LGHDT, CDR2 YNNKEL (reference sequence). V was shortened by 4 bases and J by 5 bases, with 15 bases between the two germline ends. This CDR3 comprises 15 residues. The CDR3 spells CASSPQRTTHNEQFF. For the CDR3, the DNA is TGTGCCAGCAGCCCCCAACGGACTACCCACAATGAGCAGTTCTTC.

Points on this clonotype: This may be a read error: a much more frequent sequence differs by one nucleotide. This chain connects TRBV20-1 to TRBJ2-7; D might be TRBD2 (5 bases). This CDR3 is built from 14 residues. From germline, CDR1 is DFQATT and CDR2 SNEGSKA (reference sequence). V lost 1 base to trimming and J lost 7 bases, with 17 bases between them. The CDR3 DNA follows: TGCAGTGCTAGAGCGGCGAGAGGGCCTGGTGAGCAGTACTTC. Its translation: CSARAARGPGEQYF.